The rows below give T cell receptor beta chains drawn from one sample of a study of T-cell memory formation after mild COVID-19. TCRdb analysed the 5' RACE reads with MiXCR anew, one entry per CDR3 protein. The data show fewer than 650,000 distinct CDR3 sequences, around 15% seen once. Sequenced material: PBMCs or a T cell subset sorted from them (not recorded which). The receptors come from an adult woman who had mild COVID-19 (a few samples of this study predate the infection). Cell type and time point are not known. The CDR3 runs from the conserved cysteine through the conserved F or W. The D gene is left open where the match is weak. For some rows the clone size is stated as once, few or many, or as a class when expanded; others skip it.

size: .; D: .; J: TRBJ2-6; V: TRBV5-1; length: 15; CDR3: CASSPELSGANVLTF; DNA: TGCGCCAGCAGCCCAGAACTTTCGGGGGCCAACGTCCTGACTTTC
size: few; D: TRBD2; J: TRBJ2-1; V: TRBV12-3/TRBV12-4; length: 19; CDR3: CASSPAGTSGRGSYNEQFF; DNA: TGTGCCAGCAGCCCCGCCGGGACTAGCGGGAGAGGGTCCTACAATGAGCAGTTCTTC
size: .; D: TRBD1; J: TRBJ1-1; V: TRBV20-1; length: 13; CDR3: CSAQTGMNTEAFF; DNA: TGCAGTGCTCAGACAGGGATGAACACTGAAGCTTTCTTT
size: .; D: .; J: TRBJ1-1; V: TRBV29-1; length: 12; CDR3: CSANAGYTEAFF; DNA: TGCAGCGCTAATGCAGGTTACACTGAAGCTTTCTTT
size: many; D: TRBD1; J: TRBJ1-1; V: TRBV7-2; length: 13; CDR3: CASRRTGSTEAFF; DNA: TGTGCCAGCAGACGGACAGGGAGCACTGAAGCTTTCTTT
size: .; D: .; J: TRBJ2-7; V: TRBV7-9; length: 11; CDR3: CAVVSSGEQYF; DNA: TGTGCCGTTGTCTCCTCGGGCGAGCAGTACTTC
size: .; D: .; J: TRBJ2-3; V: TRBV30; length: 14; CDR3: CAWSPGRYTDTQYF; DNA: TGTGCCTGGAGCCCCGGACGGTACACAGATACGCAGTATTTT
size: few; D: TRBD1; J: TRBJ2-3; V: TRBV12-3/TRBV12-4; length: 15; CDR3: CASRPTGALGDTQYF; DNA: TGTGCCAGCAGACCGACAGGGGCGTTGGGAGATACGCAGTATTTT
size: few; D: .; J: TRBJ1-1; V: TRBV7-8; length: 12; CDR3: CASSLVVTEAFF; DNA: TGTGCCAGCAGCTTAGTGGTTACTGAAGCTTTCTTT
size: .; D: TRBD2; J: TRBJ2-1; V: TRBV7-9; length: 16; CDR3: CASSLVPSGVDNGQFF; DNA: TGTGCCAGCAGCTTAGTACCCAGCGGGGTTGACAATGGGCAGTTCTTC
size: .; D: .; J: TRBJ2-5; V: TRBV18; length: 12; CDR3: CASSAAGETQYF; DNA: TGTGCCAGCTCCGCAGCAGGAGAGACCCAGTACTTC
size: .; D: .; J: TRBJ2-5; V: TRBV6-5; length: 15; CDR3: CASSSPGRIQETQYF; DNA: TGTGCCAGCAGCTCACCGGGACGTATACAAGAGACCCAGTACTTC
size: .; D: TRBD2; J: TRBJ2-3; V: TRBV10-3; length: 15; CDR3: CATRGGAVGTDTQYF; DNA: TGTGCCACCCGGGGGGGGGCTGTCGGGACAGATACGCAGTATTTT
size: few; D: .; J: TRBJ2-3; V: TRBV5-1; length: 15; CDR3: CASSLIGRSTDTQYF; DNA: TGCGCCAGCAGCTTGATAGGCAGGTCCACAGATACGCAGTATTTT
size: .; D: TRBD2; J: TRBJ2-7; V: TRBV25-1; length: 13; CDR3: CASSTSGAREQYF; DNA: TGTGCCAGCAGTACTAGCGGGGCCCGCGAGCAGTACTTC
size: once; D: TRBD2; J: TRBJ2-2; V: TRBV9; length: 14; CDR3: CASSSGGTAGELFF; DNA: TGTGCCAGCAGCAGCGGGGGGACGGCCGGGGAGCTGTTTTTT
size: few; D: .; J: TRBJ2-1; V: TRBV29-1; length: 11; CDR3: CSVPWYNEQFF; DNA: TGCAGCGTTCCATGGTACAATGAGCAGTTCTTC
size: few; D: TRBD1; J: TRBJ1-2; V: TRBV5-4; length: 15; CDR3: CASSSPGGSNYGYTF; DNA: TGTGCCAGCAGCTCCCCAGGGGGCTCTAACTATGGCTACACCTTC
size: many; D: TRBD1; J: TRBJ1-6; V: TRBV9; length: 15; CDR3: CASSPTGVLNSPLHF; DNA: TGTGCCAGCAGCCCAACAGGGGTTCTTAATTCACCCCTCCACTTT
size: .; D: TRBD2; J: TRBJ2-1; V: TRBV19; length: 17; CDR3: CASSTYLLAGSYNEQFF; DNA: TGTGCCAGTAGTACTTACCTTCTAGCGGGCTCCTACAATGAGCAGTTCTTC
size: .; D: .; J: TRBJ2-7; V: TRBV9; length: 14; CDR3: CASGMTENSYEQYF; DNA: TGTGCCAGCGGGATGACCGAAAACTCCTACGAGCAGTACTTC
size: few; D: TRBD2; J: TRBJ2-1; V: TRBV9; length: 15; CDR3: CASSVTSGNPHEQFF; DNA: TGTGCCAGCAGCGTAACTAGCGGGAACCCCCATGAGCAGTTCTTC
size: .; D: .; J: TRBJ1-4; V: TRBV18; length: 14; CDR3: CASSPFGDGEKLFF; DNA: TGTGCCAGCTCACCATTCGGCGACGGGGAAAAACTGTTTTTT
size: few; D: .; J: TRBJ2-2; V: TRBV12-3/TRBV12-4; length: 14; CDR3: CASNFGANTGELFF; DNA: TGTGCCAGCAATTTCGGGGCGAACACCGGGGAGCTGTTTTTT
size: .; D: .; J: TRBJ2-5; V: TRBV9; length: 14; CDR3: CASSPSGVSETQYF; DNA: TGTGCCAGCAGCCCCTCAGGGGTGTCGGAGACCCAGTACTTC
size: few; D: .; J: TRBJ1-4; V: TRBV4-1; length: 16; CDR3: CASSVLGQPNNEKLFF; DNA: TGCGCCAGCAGCGTCCTGGGCCAGCCGAATAATGAAAAACTGTTTTTT
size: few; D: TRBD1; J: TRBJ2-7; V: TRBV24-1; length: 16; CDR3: CATSDRSGTGIYEQYF; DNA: TGTGCCACCAGTGACCGGTCCGGGACAGGAATTTACGAGCAGTACTTC
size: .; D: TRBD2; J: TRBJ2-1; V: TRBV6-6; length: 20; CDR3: CASSYSFWREAPDNNNEQFF; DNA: TGTGCCAGCAGTTACTCGTTTTGGCGGGAGGCCCCGGACAACAACAATGAGCAGTTCTTC
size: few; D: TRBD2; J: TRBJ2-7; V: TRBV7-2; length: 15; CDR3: CASSPPGAGMGEQYF; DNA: TGTGCCAGCAGCCCTCCGGGAGCGGGGATGGGGGAGCAGTACTTC
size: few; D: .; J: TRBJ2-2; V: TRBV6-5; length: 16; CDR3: CASSYGSRRWTGELFF; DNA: TGTGCCAGCAGTTACGGGAGCCGGAGATGGACCGGGGAGCTGTTTTTT
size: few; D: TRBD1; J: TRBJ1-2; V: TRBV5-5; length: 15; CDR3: CASSIQPGQGYGYTF; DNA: TGTGCCAGCAGCATACAACCGGGACAGGGGTATGGCTACACCTTC
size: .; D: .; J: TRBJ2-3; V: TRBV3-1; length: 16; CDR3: CASSQGAQPNTDTQYF; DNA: TGTGCCAGCAGCCAAGGAGCCCAACCTAATACAGATACGCAGTATTTT
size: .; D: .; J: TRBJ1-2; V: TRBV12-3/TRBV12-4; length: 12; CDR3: CASTYANYGYTF; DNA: TGTGCCAGCACGTACGCTAACTATGGCTACACCTTC
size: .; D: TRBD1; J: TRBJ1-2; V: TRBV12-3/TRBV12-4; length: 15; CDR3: CASRDPGQGVYGYTF; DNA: TGTGCCAGCAGGGACCCGGGACAGGGGGTTTATGGCTACACCTTC
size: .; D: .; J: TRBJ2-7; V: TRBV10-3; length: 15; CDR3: CAISESSGFSYEQYF; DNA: TGTGCCATCAGTGAGTCGAGCGGCTTCTCCTACGAGCAGTACTTC
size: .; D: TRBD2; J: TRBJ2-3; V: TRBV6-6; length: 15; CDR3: CASSPWGGSTDTQYF; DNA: TGTGCCAGCAGTCCATGGGGGGGTAGCACAGATACGCAGTATTTT
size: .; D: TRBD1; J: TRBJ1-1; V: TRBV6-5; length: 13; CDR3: CASIGTGPTEAFF; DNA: TGTGCCAGCATAGGGACAGGGCCCACTGAAGCTTTCTTT
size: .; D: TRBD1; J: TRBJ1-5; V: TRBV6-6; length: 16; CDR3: CASSGRDRISNQPQHF; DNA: TGTGCCAGCAGTGGCCGGGACAGAATTAGCAATCAGCCCCAGCATTTT
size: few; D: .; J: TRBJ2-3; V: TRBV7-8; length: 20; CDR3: CASSLDLGYPKPSSTDTQYF; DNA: TGTGCCAGCAGCTTAGATCTGGGCTACCCGAAGCCATCTAGCACAGATACGCAGTATTTT
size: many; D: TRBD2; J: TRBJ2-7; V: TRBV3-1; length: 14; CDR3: CASSPLAGDYEQYF; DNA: TGTGCCAGCAGCCCTCTAGCGGGAGACTACGAGCAGTACTTC
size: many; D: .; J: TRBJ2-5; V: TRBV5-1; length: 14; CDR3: CASVLAEPQETQYF; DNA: TGCGCCAGCGTATTAGCGGAACCCCAAGAGACCCAGTACTTC
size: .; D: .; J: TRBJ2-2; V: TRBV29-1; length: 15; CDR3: CSVSARGARAGELFF; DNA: TGCAGCGTATCCGCCCGGGGGGCGAGGGCCGGGGAGCTGTTTTTT
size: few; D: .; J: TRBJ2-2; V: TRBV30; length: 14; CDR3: CAWSAGWGTGELFF; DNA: TGTGCCTGGAGTGCCGGTTGGGGGACCGGGGAGCTGTTTTTT
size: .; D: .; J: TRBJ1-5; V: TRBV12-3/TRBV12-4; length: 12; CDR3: CASTNKGQSQHF; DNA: TGTGCCAGCACGAATAAGGGTCAGTCCCAGCATTTT
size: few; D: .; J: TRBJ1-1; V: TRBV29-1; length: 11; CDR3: CSGDSNTEAFF; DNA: TGCAGCGGCGACAGTAACACTGAAGCTTTCTTT